This note documents a single TCR beta chain sequence. Its matching antigen is unknown. These data are taken from a study of OX40 agonist ivuxolimab in advanced cancers. Study findings and constraints: Among T cells, CD8+ cells averaged more expanded clones than CD4+ cells.

Any history of autoimmune disease or systemic immunosuppression disqualified patients. The timepoints at which blood was sampled were baseline, cycle 4 day 1, and cycle 7 day 1. The method was immunoSEQ multiplex PCR; TCRdb's version includes in-frame clones alone and lacks a portion of them. The data hold fewer than 35,000 clones, with 60% to 85% observed a single time. The CDR3 is 14 amino acids. The germline V gene has CDR1 MDHEN and CDR2 SYDVKM. With 5 bases removed from V and 4 bases from J, the gap between germline ends came to 14 bases. The clonotype was recovered from an adult with an advanced solid tumor such as melanoma, head and neck, liver or kidney cancer. The rearrangement uses TRBV28 and TRBJ1-2; maybe TRBD1 (5 bases). The sample here was CD4+ or CD8+ T cells sorted from blood, taken in a trial of the OX40 agonist ivuxolimab. The CDR3 DNA sequence: TGTGCCAGCAGTGAACAGGCGAGTACCTATGGCTACACCTTC. Its protein is CASSEQASTYGYTF.